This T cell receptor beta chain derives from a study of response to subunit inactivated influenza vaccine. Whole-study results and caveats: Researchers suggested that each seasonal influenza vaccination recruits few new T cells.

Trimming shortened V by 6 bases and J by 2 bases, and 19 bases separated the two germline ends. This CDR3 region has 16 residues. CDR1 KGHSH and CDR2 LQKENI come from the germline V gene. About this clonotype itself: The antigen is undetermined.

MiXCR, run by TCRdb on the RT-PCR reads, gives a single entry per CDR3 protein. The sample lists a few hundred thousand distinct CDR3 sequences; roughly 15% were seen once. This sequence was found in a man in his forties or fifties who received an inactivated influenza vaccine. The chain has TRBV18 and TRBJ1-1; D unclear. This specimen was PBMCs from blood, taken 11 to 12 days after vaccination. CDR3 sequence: CASSRVVSRSNTEAFF. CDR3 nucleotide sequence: TGTGCCAGCTCCCGCGTCGTAAGTCGGTCCAACACTGAAGCTTTCTTT.